These T cell receptor beta chains were read from a single sample in a study of blood T cell repertoires in COVID-19. Sequencing was performed with immunoSEQ multiplex PCR; in TCRdb, only in-frame clones are kept and a portion is missing. Of some 190,000 clones listed, roughly 84% were seen once; the top ten hold 6.5% to 7.5%. The sequencing sample was made of peripheral blood. The receptors come from a man at least 80 years old with COVID-19, enrolled during active disease. The CDR3 runs from the conserved cysteine through the conserved F or W. A D gene is named only where the DNA matches it firmly. A clone size is listed for some rows: how often the clone was seen (once, few, many), or a class if it is expanded.

-,TRBJ2-7,TRBV2,-,CASSALRSYEQYF,TGTGCCAGCAGCGCCCTACGCTCCTACGAGCAGTACTTC
-,TRBJ1-1,TRBV28,TRBD1,CASNGGQGGTEAFF,TGTGCCAGCAACGGGGGACAGGGCGGTACTGAAGCTTTCTTT
many,TRBJ2-1,TRBV25-1,-,CASSSSGYEQFF,TGTGCCAGCAGTTCATCAGGCTATGAGCAGTTCTTC
once,TRBJ2-7,TRBV6-1,-,CASSEKLAGDSYEQYF,TGTGCCAGCAGTGAAAAGTTGGCAGGGGACTCCTACGAGCAGTACTTC
-,TRBJ2-1,TRBV6-5,-,CASNRDFLGDEQFF,TGTGCCAGCAACCGGGACTTCCTCGGGGATGAGCAGTTCTTC
few,TRBJ1-5,TRBV20-1,-,CSASPLGGYSNQPQHF,TGCAGTGCTAGTCCCTTGGGGGGGTATAGCAATCAGCCCCAGCATTTT
-,TRBJ1-2,TRBV7-9,-,CASRKQDSYGYTF,TGTGCCAGCAGGAAGCAGGACTCCTATGGCTACACCTTC
-,TRBJ1-2,TRBV29-1,-,CSVEGHHGYTF,TGCAGCGTTGAAGGACACCATGGCTACACCTTC
-,TRBJ1-4,TRBV5-1,TRBD1,CASSFGATGGEKLFF,TGCGCCAGCAGTTTTGGGGCTACAGGGGGTGAAAAACTGTTTTTT
-,TRBJ2-2,TRBV10-1,TRBD1,CASSPGTGTGELFF,TGCGCCAGCAGTCCCGGGACAGGCACCGGGGAGCTGTTTTTT
-,TRBJ2-1,TRBV7-3,TRBD2,CASSSGLESEQFF,TGTGCCAGCAGCTCCGGACTAGAGAGTGAGCAGTTCTTC
-,TRBJ2-7,TRBV7-8,-,CASSLERGTFYEQYF,TGTGCCAGCAGCTTAGAAAGGGGCACATTCTACGAGCAGTACTTC
-,TRBJ2-7,TRBV6-2/TRBV6-3,TRBD2,CASSYRLQGTIGF,TGTGCCAGCAGTTACCGCTTACAAGGGACTATAGGCTTC
-,TRBJ1-2,TRBV28,TRBD1,CAAAGGYGYTF,TGTGCCGCCGCAGGGGGGTATGGCTACACCTTC
-,TRBJ1-5,TRBV19,-,CASSISQGKPQHF,TGTGCCAGTAGTATCTCACAGGGAAAGCCCCAGCATTTT
-,TRBJ1-2,TRBV6-5,TRBD1,CASTSPGQGAFGYTF,TGTGCCAGCACCTCCCCGGGACAGGGGGCGTTTGGCTACACCTTC
-,TRBJ2-7,TRBV4-3,-,CASSQEGWGGYYEQYF,TGCGCCAGCAGCCAAGAAGGTTGGGGCGGTTACTACGAGCAGTACTTC
-,TRBJ2-2,TRBV6-2/TRBV6-3,-,CASSYSGTGSLTGELFF,TGTGCCAGCAGTTACTCTGGCACGGGGTCACTCACCGGGGAGCTGTTTTTT
-,TRBJ2-7,TRBV18,TRBD1,CASAIGTGGYEQYF,TGTGCCAGCGCCATCGGGACAGGGGGCTACGAGCAGTACTTC
-,TRBJ1-4,TRBV3-1/TRBV3-2,TRBD1,CASSQLDRLTNEKLFF,TGTGCCAGCAGCCAGCTGGACAGGCTGACAAATGAAAAACTGTTTTTT
-,TRBJ2-7,TRBV7-2,-,CASSLHQGPYEQYF,TGTGCCAGCAGCTTACACCAGGGGCCCTACGAGCAGTACTTC
-,TRBJ1-2,TRBV7-2,-,CASSLWQAYGYTF,TGTGCCAGCAGCTTGTGGCAGGCCTATGGCTACACCTTC
-,TRBJ2-5,TRBV7-9,TRBD1,CASDGTDQETQYF,TGTGCCAGCGACGGGACAGACCAAGAGACCCAGTACTTC
-,TRBJ2-3,TRBV19,TRBD2,CASRSTSGGRTDTQYF,TGTGCCAGTAGATCGACTAGCGGGGGGAGAACAGATACGCAGTATTTT
-,TRBJ1-4,TRBV5-1,TRBD1,CASSSPGQGSGEKLFF,TGCGCCAGCAGCTCGCCGGGACAGGGATCAGGTGAAAAACTGTTTTTT
-,TRBJ1-5,TRBV19,-,CASSTAGGNQPQHF,TGTGCCAGTAGTACCGCGGGGGGGAATCAGCCCCAGCATTTT
-,TRBJ2-3,TRBV3-1/TRBV3-2,TRBD2,CASSPYWGSGGPRTQYF,TGTGCCAGCAGCCCGTACTGGGGTAGCGGGGGTCCCAGGACGCAGTATTTT
-,TRBJ1-1,TRBV7-2,-,CASSPQAGMAEAFF,TGTGCCAGCAGCCCGCAGGCGGGGATGGCTGAAGCTTTCTTT
-,TRBJ1-2,TRBV11-3,-,CASSLSGGSGGYTF,TGTGCCAGCAGCCTAAGCGGCGGATCGGGAGGCTACACCTTC
few,TRBJ1-2,TRBV6-1,-,CASSERSPPGNRYTF,TGTGCCAGCAGTGAAAGGTCCCCCCCAGGGAATCGCTACACCTTC
few,TRBJ1-5,TRBV2,-,CASSASGGNQPQHF,TGTGCCAGCAGTGCTTCAGGGGGCAATCAGCCCCAGCATTTT
-,TRBJ2-6,TRBV11-3,-,CASSSLLLVSGANVLTF,TGTGCCAGCAGTTCCCTCCTCCTTGTCTCTGGGGCCAACGTCCTGACTTTC
once,TRBJ1-6,TRBV5-1,-,CASSPRSDSPLHF,TGCGCCAGCAGCCCCCGAAGCGATTCACCCCTCCACTTT